The source of this TCR beta chain is a study of memory CD4+ T cells and cytomegalovirus serostatus. Study context: This sample comes from healthy Belgian adults, several CMV seropositive, 20 to 25 seronegative. Study conclusions and caveats: About 40% of the roughly 160 known CMV-associated TCRbeta sequences appeared in CD4+ memory.

Regarding this clone: Its target is unknown.

Method: immunoSEQ multiplex PCR; TCRdb's copy keeps in-frame clones and lacks some. The table includes over 40,000 clones, about 76% detected once. Single viable CD3+CD4+CD8-CD45RO+ cells were sorted as the memory CD4+ T cells. The CDR3 is 17 amino acids. Germline trimming cut 3 bases from V and 1 base from J; bases unmatched to any gene: 9. Germline CDR1 LNHDA, CDR2 SQIVND (reference sequence). The chain links TRBV19 to TRBJ1-1; 9 bases line up with TRBD1. The clonotype was recovered from an adult in good health and CMV-seronegative. The sample consisted of memory CD4+ T cells from blood. The CDR3 region has the DNA TGTGCCAGTAGTATCGAGGGACAGGGTTATCGGAACACTGAAGCTTTCTTT. Amino acids: CASSIEGQGYRNTEAFF. Drawing the rest from reference TRBV19 and TRBJ1-1, the complete variable domain is DGGITQSPKYLFRKEGQNVTLSCEQNLNHDAMYWYRQDPGQGLRLIYYSQIVNDFQKGDIAEGYSVSREKKESFPLTVTSAQKNPTAFYLCASSIEGQGYRNTEAFFGQGTRLTVV.